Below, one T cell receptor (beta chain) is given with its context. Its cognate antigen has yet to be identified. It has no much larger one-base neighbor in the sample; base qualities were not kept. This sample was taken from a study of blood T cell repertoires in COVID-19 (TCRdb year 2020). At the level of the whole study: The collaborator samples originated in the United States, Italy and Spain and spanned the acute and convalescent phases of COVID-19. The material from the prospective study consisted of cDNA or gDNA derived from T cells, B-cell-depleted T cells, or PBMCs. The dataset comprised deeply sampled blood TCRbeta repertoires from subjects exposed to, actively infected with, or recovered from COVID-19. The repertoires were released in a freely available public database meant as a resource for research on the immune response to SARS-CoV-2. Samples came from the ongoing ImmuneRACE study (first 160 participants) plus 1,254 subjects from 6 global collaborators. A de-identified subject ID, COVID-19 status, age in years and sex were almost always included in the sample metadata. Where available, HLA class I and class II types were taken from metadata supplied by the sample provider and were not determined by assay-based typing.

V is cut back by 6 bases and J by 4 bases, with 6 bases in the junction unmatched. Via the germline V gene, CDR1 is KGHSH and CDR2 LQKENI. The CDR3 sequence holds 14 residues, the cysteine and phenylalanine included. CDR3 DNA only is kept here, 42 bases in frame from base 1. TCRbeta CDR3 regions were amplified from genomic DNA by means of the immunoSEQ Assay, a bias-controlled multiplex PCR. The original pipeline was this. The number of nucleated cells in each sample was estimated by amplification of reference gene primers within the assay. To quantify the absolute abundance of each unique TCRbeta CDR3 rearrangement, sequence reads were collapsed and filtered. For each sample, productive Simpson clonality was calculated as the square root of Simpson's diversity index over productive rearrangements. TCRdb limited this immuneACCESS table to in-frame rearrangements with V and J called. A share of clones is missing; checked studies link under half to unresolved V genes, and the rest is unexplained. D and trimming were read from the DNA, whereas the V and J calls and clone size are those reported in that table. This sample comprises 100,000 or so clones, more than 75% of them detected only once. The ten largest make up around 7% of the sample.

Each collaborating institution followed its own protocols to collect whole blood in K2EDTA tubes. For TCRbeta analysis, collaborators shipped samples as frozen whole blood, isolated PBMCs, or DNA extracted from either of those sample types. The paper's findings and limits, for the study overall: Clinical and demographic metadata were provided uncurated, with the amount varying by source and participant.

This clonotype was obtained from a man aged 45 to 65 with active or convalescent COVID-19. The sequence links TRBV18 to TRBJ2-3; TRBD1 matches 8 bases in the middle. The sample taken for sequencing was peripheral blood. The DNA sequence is TGTGCCAGCTCCCGACAGGGGAAGGCAGATACGCAGTATTTT. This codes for CASSRQGKADTQYF.